The 21 T cell receptor beta chains below all came from one sample that was sequenced in a study of blood T cell repertoires in COVID-19. Sequencing was performed with immunoSEQ multiplex PCR; in TCRdb, only in-frame clones are kept and a portion is missing. The sample yields tens of thousands of clones, approximately 83% seen once. Sequenced sample: peripheral blood. The receptors come from a woman aged 55-70 years with acute or convalescent COVID-19.

The chain couples TRBV6-5 to TRBJ1-6; 7 bases agree with TRBD1. This CDR3 has 14 amino acids. Germline V gene lookup returns CDR1 MNHEY and CDR2 SVGAGI. Trimming at V came to 6 bases and at J to 3 bases, leaving 2 bases not matched to a gene. Here the CDR3 DNA reads TGTGCCAGCAGACAGGGGAGCTATAATTCACCCCTCCACTTT. As protein: CASRQGSYNSPLHF.

Of note for this clone: Other DNA sequences of this sample code for an identical CDR3. This chain connects TRBV6-5 to TRBJ1-1, with D unresolved. V was trimmed by 5 bases and J by 1 base, leaving 2 bases between them. The germline gives CDR1 MNHEY, CDR2 SVGAGI. The CDR3 is 11 amino acids. CDR3 residues: CASSRNTEAFF. The CDR3 DNA reads TGTGCCAGCAGTCGGAACACTGAAGCTTTCTTT.

This sequence joins TRBV5-5 and TRBJ2-1; 13 positions agree with TRBD2. The CDR3 consists of 15 residues. CDR1 is SGHKS and CDR2 is YYEKEE in the germline V gene (reference sequence). The junction had 2 bases not matched to a gene; V was cut back by 2 bases and J by 6 bases. CDR3 sequence (DNA): TGTGCCAGCAGCTTACTAGCGGGGGGGCTCAATGAGCAGTTCTTC. Protein: CASSLLAGGLNEQFF.

The chain is built from TRBV7-9 and TRBJ2-3; D may be TRBD1 (6 bases). The CDR3 totals 16 residues. V gave up 3 bases and J gave up 2 bases, with 15 bases separating them. Per germline, CDR1 SEHNR and CDR2 FQNEAQ (reference sequence). CDR3 sequence: CASSLARTAFTDTQYF. Here the CDR3 DNA reads TGTGCCAGCAGCTTGGCCCGGACAGCTTTCACAGATACGCAGTATTTT. The variable domain in full, completed from reference TRBV7-9 and TRBJ2-3, reads DTGVSQNPRHKITKRGQNVTFRCDPISEHNRLYWYRQTLGQGPEFLTYFQNEAQLEKSRLLSDRFSAERPKGSFSTLEIQRTEQGDSAMYLCASSLARTAFTDTQYFGPGTRLTVL.

The chain uses TRBV6-5 and TRBJ2-1; a possible D gene is TRBD2 (6 bases). The CDR3 has 14 amino acids. The V gene's germline CDR1 is MNHEY and CDR2 SVGAGI. V was cut by 10 bases and J by 8 bases, with 21 bases left in between. The CDR3 DNA reads TGTGCCACCAGAGCGCCCGGGGGTCGTGATGAGCAGTTCTTC. It is translated as CATRAPGGRDEQFF.

This clone was observed a handful of times. The chain carries TRBV5-1 and TRBJ1-2, with 11 bases lining up with TRBD1. Trimming removed 3 bases from V and 6 bases from J; junction bases left unmatched: 7. The CDR3 runs 15 residues. Germline CDR1 and CDR2: SGHRS and YFSETQ. CDR3 in amino acids: CASSSSDRGHNGYTF. The CDR3, as DNA: TGCGCCAGCAGCTCCTCGGACAGGGGGCATAATGGCTACACCTTC.

The chain joins TRBV6-1 to TRBJ2-1; TRBD2 matches at 10 bases. CDR3 length: 17 residues. Germline-derived CDR1 and CDR2 are MNHNS and SASEGT. V was clipped by 4 bases and J by 0 bases; unmatched bases: 6. The CDR3 nucleotides are TGTGCCAGCAGTGTACTAGCGGGGTGGAGCTCCTACAATGAGCAGTTCTTC. As protein: CASSVLAGWSSYNEQFF.

The V call is TRBV24-1, the J call TRBJ2-1; 10 nucleotides line up with TRBD2. The CDR3 runs to 16 residues. J gave up 8 bases and V 3 bases, and 9 bases lay outside the gene matches. The germline V gene encodes CDR1 KGHDR and CDR2 SFDVKD. This CDR3 is CATSDPSGGAADEQFF. The CDR3 nucleotides are TGTGCCACCAGTGATCCCAGCGGGGGGGCGGCGGATGAGCAGTTCTTC.

The sample holds a few counts of this clone. The CDR3 region has the DNA TGCAGCGGGTCGGTGGCAGGGGGCTTAAACGGGGAGCTGTTTTTT. Translation gives CSGSVAGGLNGELFF. This chain uses TRBV29-1 with TRBJ2-2; 8 bases line up with TRBD1. The ends lost 7 bases at V and 7 bases at J; junction bases unmatched: 14. The germline CDR1 and CDR2 sequences are SQVTM and ANQGSEA. The CDR3 has 15 residues.

The chain combines TRBV19 with TRBJ1-1; D remains unclear. Germline loops: CDR1 LNHDA, CDR2 SQIVND (reference sequence). The CDR3 extends over 14 amino acids. The V and J ends lost 5 bases and 0 bases respectively, with 10 bases between them. CDR3 nucleotides: TGTGCCAGTAGTTCGTCAGCGATGAACACTGAAGCTTTCTTT. Encoded protein: CASSSSAMNTEAFF.

The V gene is TRBV13, the J gene TRBJ2-5; TRBD2 agrees at 14 bases. Per germline, CDR1 PRHDT and CDR2 FYEKMQ (reference sequence). The V gene end was trimmed by 4 bases and the J gene end by 11 bases; junction bases not matched to a gene: 3. The CDR3 runs 13 residues. The CDR3 DNA sequence: TGTGCCAGCAGCTCAGGGACTAGCGGGGGTCAGTACTTC. It is translated as CASSSGTSGGQYF.

This clone has more than one count but fewer than ten. The gene calls are TRBV11-1 and TRBJ2-2; 9 bases are shared with TRBD1. The CDR3 runs to 16 residues. Germline V gene sequence: CDR1 SGHAT, CDR2 FQDESV (reference sequence). Unmatched junction bases numbered 9, after V lost 5 bases and J lost 5 bases. The CDR3 here is CASSDPTGTGTGELFF. As DNA, the CDR3 is TGTGCCAGCAGCGACCCTACAGGGACAGGGACCGGGGAGCTGTTTTTT.

The V and J genes are TRBV19 and TRBJ1-2; D remains ambiguous. The CDR3 runs 14 residues. Trimming removed 3 bases from V and 7 bases from J, with 15 bases in between. Germline lookup yields CDR1 LNHDA and CDR2 SQIVND (reference sequence). This CDR3 reads CASSIGRAEGGYTF. The CDR3 coding sequence is TGTGCCAGTAGTATCGGGAGGGCCGAGGGTGGCTACACCTTC.

This clone turned up a few times. This sample includes further DNA sequences coding for the same CDR3. The genes are TRBV5-1 and TRBJ2-5; possible D gene TRBD2, 6 bases. CDR1 is SGHRS, CDR2 YFSETQ, per germline. Trimming cost V 1 base and J 5 bases, with 12 bases left between them. The CDR3 is 14 amino acids. CDR3 sequence: CASSLRRGGETQYF. Written as DNA, the CDR3 is TGCGCCAGCAGCTTGCGGCGGGGAGGTGAGACCCAGTACTTC.

Notes on this clone: Other DNA sequences in this sample translate to the same CDR3. The chain joins TRBV6-1 to TRBJ1-5, with TRBD1 matching over 8 bases. In germline, CDR1 is MNHNS, CDR2 SASEGT. J gave up 7 bases and V 2 bases, and 4 bases lay outside the gene matches. The CDR3 extends over 14 amino acids. This CDR3 reads CASSESGGGQPQHF. In DNA form, the CDR3 reads TGTGCCAGCAGTGAATCAGGGGGCGGGCAGCCCCAGCATTTT.

This clone was found a few times. The gene calls are TRBV9 and TRBJ1-2, with D tentatively TRBD1 (5 bases). Trimming took 3 bases from V and 0 from J, leaving 12 bases between them. The CDR3 length is 15 residues. Germline loops: CDR1 SGDLS, CDR2 YYNGEE. This chain's CDR3 is CASSADPTANYGYTF. CDR3 sequence (DNA): TGTGCCAGCAGCGCCGACCCGACAGCTAACTATGGCTACACCTTC.

The chain combines TRBV4-2 with TRBJ2-7; TRBD2 matches at 7 bases. CDR1 and CDR2 (germline): LGHNA, YNFKEQ. Trimming removed 1 base from V and 0 bases from J; junction bases left unmatched: 6. This CDR3 is 16 amino acids long. The CDR3: CASSQAPSGVSYEQYF. The CDR3 DNA reads as TGTGCCAGCAGCCAAGCGCCCAGCGGGGTCTCCTACGAGCAGTACTTC.

The chain couples TRBV19 to TRBJ2-2; 7 bases fit TRBD2. From germline, CDR1 is LNHDA and CDR2 SQIVND (reference sequence). The CDR3 spans 17 residues. Trimming took 3 bases from V and 4 from J; bases not matched to a gene: 11. The CDR3: CASSMSSGGGVTGELFF. CDR3 sequence (DNA): TGTGCCAGTAGTATGAGCTCTGGCGGGGGAGTCACCGGGGAGCTGTTTTTT.

The chain joins TRBV9 to TRBJ2-1; D gene ambiguous. The CDR3 is made up of 13 amino acids. V was trimmed by 1 base and J by 3 bases, leaving 5 bases between them. In germline, CDR1 is SGDLS, CDR2 YYNGEE. As DNA, the CDR3 is TGTGCCAGCAGCGTATACAACTACAATGAGCAGTTCTTC. Translated, it gives CASSVYNYNEQFF.

The gene calls are TRBV19 and TRBJ1-2, with TRBD1 identical over 8 bases. Looked up from germline, CDR1 is LNHDA and CDR2 is SQIVND (reference sequence). The CDR3 is made up of 12 amino acids. J lost 8 bases, V lost 4 bases, and 3 bases had no gene match. The CDR3 DNA reads as TGTGCCAGTAGTACCCCAGGGGGCGGCTACACCTTC. Protein product: CASSTPGGGYTF.

The rearrangement uses TRBV9 and TRBJ1-3; D is possibly TRBD1 (5 bases). The CDR3 has 15 residues. V was clipped by 0 bases and J by 0 bases, with 7 bases between them. CDR1 SGDLS and CDR2 YYNGEE come from the germline V gene. The CDR3 sequence is CASSVGGGSGNTIYF. CDR3 DNA: TGTGCCAGCAGCGTAGGGGGGGGCTCTGGAAACACCATATATTTT.